This T cell receptor (beta chain) was obtained from a study of control samples from healthy donors and cancer patients. Profiled with immunoSEQ multiplex PCR; TCRdb holds only in-frame clones, not every one. This sample carries 9,500 to 15,000 clones, 88% of them seen once, and the ten largest clones take about 2.5%. The sequencing input was formalin-fixed, paraffin-embedded tissue. The sequence was obtained from a male donor with melanoma.

The CDR3 protein is CASSLYGGEETQYF. CDR3 bases: TGTGCCAGCAGCTTATACGGGGGGGAAGAGACCCAGTACTTC. This rearrangement joins TRBV11-2 to TRBJ2-5; TRBD2 matches at 8 bases. With 2 bases clipped from V and 3 bases from J, the junction kept 2 bases outside the gene matches. This CDR3 is built from 14 residues. Germline values: CDR1 SGHAT, CDR2 FQNNGV. Complete variable domain (other parts from reference TRBV11-2 and TRBJ2-5): EAGVAQSPRYKIIEKRQSVAFWCNPISGHATLYWYQQILGQGPKLLIQFQNNGVVDDSQLPKDRFSAERLKGVDSTLKIQPAKLEDSAVYLCASSLYGGEETQYFGPGTRLLVL.